What follows are 32 T cell receptor beta chains derived from one specimen sequenced in a study of blood T cells in healthy people across ages (dated by TCRdb to between 2014 and 2017). The library relied on 5' RACE. The instrument given in TCRdb is Illumina HiSeq 2500. The second PCR ran for about 6 to 12 cycles and used a J-beta primer mix along with a sample-barcoded 5' primer. TCRdb ran its own pipeline on the public reads, namely fastp trimming at Q25 and MiXCR clone calling, and kept in-frame beta chains. Rows matching on CDR3 protein sequence are summarized as one entry with the most common DNA and genes. The sample includes more than 800,000 distinct CDR3 sequences, with around 28% observed a single time. The ten largest account for roughly a sixth of the sample. The sequencing sample was made of blood. The receptor source for this set is a woman older than 75 in good health.

This clonotype was counted many times. V is TRBV27 and J is TRBJ2-7, with D perhaps being TRBD1 or TRBD2 (7 bases each). The CDR3 is made up of 14 amino acids. Germline CDR1 is MNHEY and CDR2 is SMNVEV (reference sequence). With 6 bases removed from V and 5 bases from J, the gap between germline ends came to 17 bases. CDR3 in DNA: TGTGCCAGCAGGGGGAACAGGGGAGGGAACGAGCAGTACTTC. Residues: CASRGNRGGNEQYF.

To note about this clonotype: Since a much larger clone is just one base distant, this may be a read error. The chain has TRBV20-1 and TRBJ2-4; possible D gene TRBD2, 6 bases. The CDR3 totals 15 residues. Germline V CDR1 and CDR2: DFQATT, SNEGSKA (reference sequence). Trimming removed 4 bases at V and 0 bases at J, with 13 bases between. The CDR3 bases are TGCAGTGCTACCTGGGGCGGGGTAGCCAAAAACATTCAGTACTTC. Amino acid sequence: CSATWGGVAKNIQYF.

For this clonotype: A much larger clone lies a single base off, so this may be a read error. V usage is TRBV6-1 and J usage is TRBJ2-5; D gene unclear. Germline V gene lookup returns CDR1 MNHNS and CDR2 SASEGT. This CDR3 spans 11 amino acids. V was shortened by 7 bases and J by 11 bases, with 14 bases between the two germline ends. CDR3 nucleotides: TGTGCCAGCATGTTGGGTTACGGGCAGTACTTC. It codes for CASMLGYGQYF.

This clonotype was recorded at least ten times. The chain uses TRBV7-2 and TRBJ2-3; D gene ambiguous. The CDR3 consists of 14 residues. Trimming stripped 0 bases from V and 1 base from J, with 5 bases between. Germline loops: CDR1 SGHTA, CDR2 FQGNSA. The CDR3 coding sequence is TGTGCCAGCAGCTTAGCCTTGGGCACAGATACGCAGTATTTT. Translation gives CASSLALGTDTQYF. The entire variable domain, with the rest obtained from reference TRBV7-2 and TRBJ2-3, is as follows: GAGVSQSPSNKVTEKGKDVELRCDPISGHTALYWYRQSLGQGLEFLIYFQGNSAPDKSGLPSDRFSAERTGGSVSTLTIQRTQQEDSAVYLCASSLALGTDTQYFGPGTRLTVL.

A few counts support this clonotype. The rearrangement joins TRBV20-1 to TRBJ1-5, with D possibly matching TRBD1 (6 bases). The V end lost 0 bases, the J end lost 2 bases, and 11 bases lay between the germline ends. CDR3 length: 15 residues. CDR1 is DFQATT, CDR2 SNEGSKA, per germline (reference sequence). The CDR3 coding sequence is TGCAGTGCTAGAGATTGGGCAGGGGGCAATCAGCCCCAGCATTTT. Translated, it gives CSARDWAGGNQPQHF.

This clonotype came up many times. The chain has TRBV20-1 and TRBJ2-3; D is unresolved. The CDR3 sequence is 11 residues long. CDR1 is DFQATT and CDR2 is SNEGSKA in the germline V gene (reference sequence). V was trimmed by 3 bases and J by 6 bases, leaving 7 bases between them. The CDR3 DNA follows: TGCAGTGCTAGGGGCCAGGATACGCAGTATTTT. Translating gives CSARGQDTQYF.

There are a few counts of this clonotype. The chain is built from TRBV28 and TRBJ1-6; no clear D gene. Trimming shortened V by 2 bases and J by 2 bases, and 7 bases separated the two germline ends. Germline CDR1 is MDHEN and CDR2 is SYDVKM. The CDR3 has 15 residues. In nucleotides, the CDR3 is TGTGCCAGCAGTTTACCGCTTCCCTATAATTCACCCCTCCACTTT. This gives the protein CASSLPLPYNSPLHF. The entire variable domain, with the rest obtained from reference TRBV28 and TRBJ1-6, is as follows: DVKVTQSSRYLVKRTGEKVFLECVQDMDHENMFWYRQDPGLGLRLIYFSYDVKMKEKGDIPEGYSVSREKKERFSLILESASTNQTSMYLCASSLPLPYNSPLHFGNGTRLTVT.

The sample holds many counts of this clonotype. The chain is built from TRBV10-3 and TRBJ1-5; 8 bases match TRBD1. Germline lookup yields CDR1 ENHRY and CDR2 SYGVKD. The V and J ends lost 3 bases and 5 bases, in that order; junction bases with no gene match: 6. This CDR3 has 15 amino acids. The CDR3: CAISDRGPVDQPQHF. As DNA, the CDR3 is TGTGCCATCAGTGACAGGGGGCCGGTTGATCAGCCCCAGCATTTT.

The chain has TRBV2 and TRBJ1-2; D not certain. The CDR3 has 14 residues. The germline V gene has CDR1 SNHLY and CDR2 FYNNEI. Deletions cut 2 bases from V and 6 bases from J, with 13 bases between. The CDR3 region has the DNA TGTGCCAGCAGTGAATACAGAAAAGGCAATGGCTACACCTTC. Translated: CASSEYRKGNGYTF.

This sequence joins TRBV18 and TRBJ2-7, with 9 bases fitting TRBD1. Germline-derived CDR1 and CDR2 are KGHSH and LQKENI. Germline trimming cut 3 bases from V and 7 bases from J; bases unmatched to any gene: 7. The CDR3 covers 14 residues. The CDR3 nucleotides are TGTGCCAGCTCACCGGGGACAGGGAAGCATGAGCAGTACTTC. Translating it yields CASSPGTGKHEQYF.

The sample holds a few counts of this clonotype. The rearrangement uses TRBV3-1 and TRBJ1-1, with a tentative D call TRBD1 (5 bases). This CDR3 region has 14 residues. The V gene lost 1 base and the J gene lost 4 bases, with 10 bases spanning the gap. In germline, CDR1 is LGHDT, CDR2 YNNKEL (reference sequence). CDR3 sequence: CASSQGHGGTEAFF. The CDR3 nucleotides are TGTGCCAGCAGCCAAGGACACGGGGGCACTGAAGCTTTCTTT.

There are many counts of this clonotype. This chain connects TRBV15 to TRBJ1-1; TRBD1 matches 7 bases. Germline lookup yields CDR1 LNHNV and CDR2 YYDKDF (reference sequence). The CDR3 spans 14 residues. The ends lost 2 bases at V and 6 bases at J; junction bases unmatched: 6. In DNA form, the CDR3 reads TGTGCCACCAGCAGAAAACAGGGGAGGGCTGAAGCTTTCTTT. Residues: CATSRKQGRAEAFF.

Ten or more counts support this clonotype. The chain combines TRBV6-2 or TRBV6-3 with TRBJ2-5, with D perhaps assigned TRBD1 or TRBD2 (5 bases each). From germline, CDR1 is MNHEY and CDR2 SVGEGT. This CDR3 region has 16 residues. V lost 6 bases and J lost 3, with 20 bases in between. In DNA, the CDR3 is TGTGCCAGCAGCCCGGGGCTAGTGCCCCCCAAAGAGACCCAGTACTTC. This translates into CASSPGLVPPKETQYF.

This clonotype occurred many times. This rearrangement joins TRBV7-2 to TRBJ2-3; TRBD2 matches at 11 bases. V dropped 1 base and J dropped 4; count of bases not matched to a gene: 10. The germline V gene encodes CDR1 SGHTA and CDR2 FQGNSA. The CDR3 is 18 amino acids. CDR3 coding DNA: TGTGCCAGCAGCTTAGATCTAATAGCGGGGGGGCCTTCAGATACGCAGTATTTT. Its translation: CASSLDLIAGGPSDTQYF.

This clonotype was seen a handful of times. The chain carries TRBV7-9 and TRBJ1-1; D call uncertain. This CDR3 contains 12 residues. Germline V gene sequence: CDR1 SEHNR, CDR2 FQNEAQ (reference sequence). V was cut by 5 bases and J by 11 bases, with 15 bases left in between. The CDR3 nucleotides read TGTGCCAGCAGCCCTAATGCGGGTTTGGCTTTCTTT. Its translation is CASSPNAGLAFF.

On this clonotype itself: Possible read error: a much larger clone is one base away. V usage is TRBV29-1 and J usage is TRBJ2-5; D is unclear. The germline CDR1 and CDR2 sequences are SQVTM and ANQGSEA. The CDR3 has 11 residues. This chain's CDR3 is CSAQLVETRYF. In DNA form, the CDR3 reads TGCAGCGCTCAGCTAGTGGAGACCCGGTACTTC.

As for this clonotype: Given a much more abundant clone one base away, this may be a read error. The J gene is TRBJ2-1, the V gene TRBV12-3 or TRBV12-4; a possible D gene is TRBD2 (6 bases). TRBJ2-7 explains the end of the DNA better; the J call may be wrong. The CDR3 has 14 amino acids. DNA of the CDR3: TGTGCCACCGGGACTCTTAGCTCCTACAATGAGCAGTACTTC. Protein sequence: CATGTLSSYNEQYF.

In its sample, this clonotype was seen a few times. The chain links TRBV9 to TRBJ2-5, with 10 bases matching TRBD2. This CDR3 comprises 20 residues. V trimming: 0 bases; J trimming: 2 bases; junction bases outside the gene matches: 16. From germline, CDR1 is SGDLS and CDR2 YYNGEE. CDR3 nucleotide sequence: TGTGCCAGCAGCGTAGCTGAAGTGTATAAAGCGGGGGGGCGACAAGAGACCCAGTACTTC. Amino acids: CASSVAEVYKAGGRQETQYF.

This clonotype was seen only once. A clone one base away is much larger, so this may be a read error. The rearrangement joins TRBV7-2 to TRBJ2-5; D not certain. CDR1 and CDR2 from the germline V gene are SGHTA and FQGNSA. Trimming took off 1 base at V and 11 bases at J, with 14 bases between the two ends. The CDR3 extends over 13 amino acids. The CDR3 protein is CASSLVQRGEQYF. The CDR3 DNA sequence: TGTGCCAGCAGCTTAGTGCAAAGAGGTGAGCAGTACTTC.

This clonotype occurred many times. The chain recombines TRBV14 with TRBJ2-5, with TRBD2 matching over 10 bases. V shed 5 bases, J shed 1 base, and the junction held 7 bases outside the gene matches. Germline lookup yields CDR1 SGHDN and CDR2 FVKESK. CDR3 length: 16 residues. CDR3 region: CASSFSSGGGQETQYF. In DNA form, the CDR3 reads TGTGCCAGCAGCTTTTCTAGCGGGGGCGGCCAAGAGACCCAGTACTTC.

The chain combines TRBV10-1 with TRBJ2-1, with 9 bases that match TRBD2. With the DNA end fitting TRBJ2-7 better, the J assignment may be wrong. Germline-derived CDR1 and CDR2 are WNHNN and SYGVQD (reference sequence). This CDR3 contains 14 residues. CDR3 sequence reads: CASSSSGAYNEQYF. DNA of the CDR3: TGCGCCAGCAGTTCTAGCGGGGCCTACAATGAGCAGTACTTC.

The rearrangement uses TRBV14 and TRBJ2-3; the match to TRBD1 covers 9 bases. Germline V gene data show CDR1 as SGHDN and CDR2 as FVKESK. V lost 3 bases to trimming and J lost 6 bases; unmatched junction nucleotides: 7. CDR3 length equals 15 residues. Written as DNA, the CDR3 is TGTGCCAGCAGCCATACAGGGGGCCGAGTGGATACGCAGTATTTT. Translation gives CASSHTGGRVDTQYF.

This clonotype was counted at least ten times. This chain links TRBV6-2 or TRBV6-3 with TRBJ1-2; D is undetermined. The CDR3 runs 12 residues. Trimming left V 8 bases short and J 8 bases short, with 15 bases between. Germline V gene sequence: CDR1 MNHEY, CDR2 SVGEGT. The CDR3 sequence: CASQTGSRGYTF. The DNA of the CDR3 is TGTGCCAGCCAGACCGGCTCGAGAGGCTACACCTTC.

This clonotype has a handful of counts. This rearrangement joins TRBV7-2 to TRBJ1-1, with D possibly TRBD1 on 5 matching bases. CDR1 and CDR2 from the germline V gene are SGHTA and FQGNSA. The CDR3 sequence is 15 residues long. Trimming took off 8 bases at V and 5 bases at J, with 21 bases between the two ends. The CDR3 DNA reads TGTGCCAGCTCTTCCTCCCGGGGGGGGGGAACTGAAGCTTTCTTT. The encoded protein is CASSSSRGGGTEAFF.

V is TRBV3-1 and J is TRBJ2-2, with TRBD1 identical over 7 bases. The length of the CDR3 is 16 residues. Germline-derived CDR1 and CDR2 are LGHDT and YNNKEL (reference sequence). V shed 4 bases, J shed 0 bases, and the junction held 5 bases outside the gene matches. The DNA of the CDR3 is TGTGCCAGCAGCCTCCGACAGGGAACGAACACCGGGGAGCTGTTTTTT. Translating it yields CASSLRQGTNTGELFF.

The V call is TRBV6-2 or TRBV6-3, the J call TRBJ1-1; D is undetermined. The CDR3 is 14 residues long. With 4 bases removed from V and 0 bases from J, the gap between germline ends came to 9 bases. Germline lookup yields CDR1 MNHEY and CDR2 SVGEGT. CDR3 nucleotide sequence: TGTGCCAGCAGTTTTGCGGGAGTGAACACTGAAGCTTTCTTT. It codes for CASSFAGVNTEAFF.

This clonotype was counted ten times or more. The chain uses TRBV13 and TRBJ1-5; D gene ambiguous. This CDR3 has 14 residues. V shed 0 bases and J shed 5 bases, with 8 bases lying between them. CDR1 is PRHDT and CDR2 is FYEKMQ in the germline V gene (reference sequence). CDR3: CASSLGKSDQPQHF. CDR3 in DNA: TGTGCCAGCAGCTTAGGCAAATCTGATCAGCCCCAGCATTTT.

The chain combines TRBV28 with TRBJ2-7; tentative D call: TRBD2 (5 bases). The CDR3 runs 15 residues. CDR1 is MDHEN and CDR2 is SYDVKM in the germline V gene. The ends were cut back, 5 bases at V and 5 bases at J, with 19 bases in the middle. The CDR3 coding sequence is TGTGCCAGCAGTCTTCGAGAAGGGAGCTTGGACGAGCAGTACTTC. Its protein is CASSLREGSLDEQYF. The full variable domain, its missing parts supplied by reference TRBV28 and TRBJ2-7, is DVKVTQSSRYLVKRTGEKVFLECVQDMDHENMFWYRQDPGLGLRLIYFSYDVKMKEKGDIPEGYSVSREKKERFSLILESASTNQTSMYLCASSLREGSLDEQYFGPGTRLTVT.

This clonotype was observed many times. This chain links TRBV21-1 with TRBJ2-1. TRBV21-1 is termed a pseudogene. The CDR3 sequence is 16 residues long. CDR3 loop: CASSKKEGSPYNEQFF. Written as DNA, the CDR3 is TGTGCCAGCAGCAAAAAGGAAGGCAGCCCCTACAATGAGCAGTTCTTC.

This clonotype appeared many times. The genes are TRBV4-1 and TRBJ2-4; 9 bases line up with TRBD1. Matching the DNA end better, TRBJ2-7 makes the J call doubtful. Germline CDR1 MGHRA, CDR2 YSYEKL. This CDR3 region has 14 residues. In nucleotides, the CDR3 is TGCGCCAGCAGCCCTCCGGACAGGGGTTACGAGCAGTACTTC. The encoded protein is CASSPPDRGYEQYF.

The rearrangement uses TRBV4-1 and TRBJ1-6; TRBD1 matches at 10 bases. In germline, CDR1 is MGHRA, CDR2 YSYEKL. The CDR3 runs 14 residues. V trimming: 2 bases; J trimming: 10 bases; junction bases outside the gene matches: 2. The DNA for the CDR3 is TGCGCCAGCAGCCAAATGACAGGGGGCTCACCCCTCCACTTT. Residues: CASSQMTGGSPLHF.

V usage is TRBV18 and J usage is TRBJ2-1; no clear D gene. The CDR3 is 13 residues long. V gave up 3 bases and J gave up 5 bases, with 8 bases separating them. Per the germline V gene, CDR1 is KGHSH and CDR2 is LQKENI. The CDR3 DNA reads TGTGCCAGCTCACCCCTAGATAACAATGAGCAGTTCTTC. Its translation is CASSPLDNNEQFF.